Listed here is a single T cell receptor beta chain. Its antigen remains unknown. The sample comes from a study of T-cell memory formation after mild COVID-19. Study background: Largely, the TCR clusters proved donor specific. The study, taken as a whole, reports: The CD4+ clones that contracted clustered mainly within CM and EM, and the CD8+ clones concentrated in EMRA. The finding that pre-infection memory included some responding clones suggested that cross-reactive memory joined. There was no confirmation that second-wave clones peaking on day 37 were SARS-CoV-2 specific.

TCRdb re-analysed the 5' RACE reads in MiXCR, keeping a single row per CDR3 protein. The sample shows around 180,000 distinct CDR3 sequences, 16% of them seen only once. Germline loops: CDR1 SNHLY, CDR2 FYNNEI. Trimming stripped 5 bases from V and 5 bases from J, with 15 bases between. The CDR3 runs to 14 residues. The genes are TRBV2 and TRBJ1-2, with D uncertain. The source material was PBMCs or a T cell subset sorted from them (not recorded which). The sequence was obtained from an adult woman who had mild COVID-19 (a few samples of this study predate the infection). Cell type and time point are not known. The CDR3 sequence is CASSKGLLEYGYTF. The CDR3 nucleotides are TGTGCCAGCAGTAAAGGCCTTCTCGAGTATGGCTACACCTTC.